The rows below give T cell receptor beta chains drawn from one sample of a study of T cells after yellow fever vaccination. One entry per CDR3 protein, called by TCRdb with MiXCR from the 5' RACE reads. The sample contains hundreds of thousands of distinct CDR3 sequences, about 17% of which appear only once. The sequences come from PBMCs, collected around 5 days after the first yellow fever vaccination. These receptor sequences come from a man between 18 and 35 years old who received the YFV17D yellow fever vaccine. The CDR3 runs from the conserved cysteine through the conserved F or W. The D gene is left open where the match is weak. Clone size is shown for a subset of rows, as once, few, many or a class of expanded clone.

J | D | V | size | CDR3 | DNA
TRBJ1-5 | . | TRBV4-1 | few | CASSVDSTGNQPQHF | TGCGCCAGCAGCGTAGACAGTACCGGCAATCAGCCCCAGCATTTT
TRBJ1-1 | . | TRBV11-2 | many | CASSFPRGGTEAFF | TGTGCCAGCAGCTTCCCCAGGGGAGGCACTGAAGCTTTCTTT
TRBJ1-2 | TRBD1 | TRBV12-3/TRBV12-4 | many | CASSPGTDYGYTF | TGTGCCAGCAGCCCCGGGACAGACTATGGCTACACCTTC
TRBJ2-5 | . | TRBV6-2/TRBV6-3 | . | CASSLRPAQETQYF | TGTGCCAGCAGCCTCAGACCAGCGCAAGAGACCCAGTACTTC
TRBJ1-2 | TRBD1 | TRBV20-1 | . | CSASQGAIGGYTF | TGCAGTGCTAGTCAGGGGGCAATCGGTGGCTACACCTTC
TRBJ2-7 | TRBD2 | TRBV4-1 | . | CASSQVAAGESSYEQYF | TGCGCCAGCAGCCAAGTGGCGGCGGGGGAAAGCTCCTACGAGCAGTACTTC
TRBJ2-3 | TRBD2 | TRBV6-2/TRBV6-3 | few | CASSYRAGREDTQYF | TGTGCCAGCAGTTACCGGGCAGGGCGGGAGGATACGCAGTATTTT
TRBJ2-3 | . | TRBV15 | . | CATSRDLSTDTQYF | TGTGCCACCAGCAGAGACCTCAGCACAGATACGCAGTATTTT
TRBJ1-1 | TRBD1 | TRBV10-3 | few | CAIRGQRNTEAFF | TGTGCCATTAGGGGACAGAGGAACACTGAAGCTTTCTTT
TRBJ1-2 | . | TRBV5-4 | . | CASSSNWGYTF | TGTGCCAGCAGCTCCAATTGGGGGTACACCTTC
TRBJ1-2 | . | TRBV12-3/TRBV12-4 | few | CASFRPGRVGYTF | TGTGCCAGCTTTCGTCCAGGGAGGGTTGGCTACACCTTC
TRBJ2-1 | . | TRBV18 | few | CASCPPSSYNEQFF | TGTGCCAGCTGTCCCCCCAGCTCCTACAATGAGCAGTTCTTC
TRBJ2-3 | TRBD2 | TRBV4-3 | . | CASSQDTSGGPTDTQYF | TGCGCCAGCAGCCAAGATACTAGCGGGGGGCCCACAGATACGCAGTATTTT
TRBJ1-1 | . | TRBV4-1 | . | CASSQEAGPAFF | TGCGCCAGCAGCCAAGAGGCAGGGCCAGCTTTCTTT
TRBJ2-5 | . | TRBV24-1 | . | CATSDLGETQYF | TGTGCCACCAGTGATTTAGGAGAGACCCAGTACTTC
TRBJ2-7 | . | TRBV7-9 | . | CASSSLRGADYEQYF | TGTGCCAGCAGCTCTCTTAGGGGAGCCGACTACGAGCAGTACTTC
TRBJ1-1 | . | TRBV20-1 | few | CSARIFGGGNTEAFF | TGCAGTGCTAGAATCTTTGGAGGGGGGAACACTGAAGCTTTCTTT
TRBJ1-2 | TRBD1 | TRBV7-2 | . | CASLIGQGYGYTF | TGTGCCAGCCTTATAGGACAGGGCTATGGCTACACCTTC
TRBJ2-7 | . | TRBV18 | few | CASSPPANEQYF | TGTGCCAGCTCACCACCGGCGAACGAGCAGTACTTC
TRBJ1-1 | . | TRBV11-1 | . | CASSYRLMGEGTEAFF | TGTGCCAGCAGCTACCGACTTATGGGAGAAGGCACTGAAGCTTTCTTT
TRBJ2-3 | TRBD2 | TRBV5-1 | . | CASSFSGLATDTQYF | TGCGCCAGCAGCTTCTCCGGACTAGCCACAGATACGCAGTATTTT
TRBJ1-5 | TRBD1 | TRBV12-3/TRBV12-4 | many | CASRPGQGNQPQHF | TGTGCCAGCAGGCCTGGACAGGGGAATCAGCCCCAGCATTTT